Listed below are T cell receptor beta chains from one sample, sequenced in a study of blood T cell repertoires in COVID-19. Sequencing used immunoSEQ multiplex PCR; TCRdb keeps in-frame clones, though not all of them. This table has fewer than 250,000 clones, around four fifths appearing once. Sequenced material: peripheral blood. These receptors all come from a woman aged 70 to 79 with active or convalescent COVID-19. Both conserved end residues are part of each CDR3. The order of the fields is J gene, D gene, clone size, V gene, CDR3 DNA, CDR3 protein. D genes are given only for firm matches. Size tells how often a clone was seen (once, few, many) or the class of an expanded clone, and some rows leave it out.

>TRBJ1-5|TRBD1|NA|TRBV30
TGTGCCTGGAGTATAAGGGGGCGGAGCAATCAGCCCCAGCATTTT
CAWSIRGRSNQPQHF
>TRBJ2-4|NA|NA|TRBV3-1/TRBV3-2
TGTGCCAGCAGCCTACACAGGGGGGGAGCCAAAAACATTCAGTACTTC
CASSLHRGGAKNIQYF
>TRBJ2-5|NA|NA|TRBV27
TGTGCCAGCAGTCCCCGGACTGGAGAGACCCAGTACTTC
CASSPRTGETQYF
>TRBJ1-6|NA|NA|TRBV6-5
TGTGCCAGCAGTTACTCCGGAACGGGGGTATGGTCACCCCTCCACTTT
CASSYSGTGVWSPLHF
>TRBJ2-5|TRBD2|NA|TRBV5-1
TGCGCCAGCAGCTGGACCTCTCGGGGGGTCCAAGAGACCCAGTACTTC
CASSWTSRGVQETQYF
>TRBJ1-1|TRBD1|NA|TRBV5-4
TGTGCCAGCAGGCGGGACAGGGAAGCTTTCTTT
CASRRDREAFF
>TRBJ1-5|TRBD1|NA|TRBV7-9
TGTGCCAGTCGGGGGACAGCTAATCAGCCCCAGCATTTT
CASRGTANQPQHF
>TRBJ1-1|NA|NA|TRBV6-5
TGTGCCAGCAGGGGACAATGGTCTGAAGCTTTCTTT
CASRGQWSEAFF
>TRBJ2-3|TRBD2|NA|TRBV5-1
TGCGCCAGCAGCTCCCCCCTTGGCGGGGGAAGCACAGATACGCAGTATTTT
CASSSPLGGGSTDTQYF
>TRBJ1-5|NA|NA|TRBV6-2/TRBV6-3
TGTGCCAGCAGTTACTCTTACGGCGGCGAGCCCCAGCATTTT
CASSYSYGGEPQHF
>TRBJ2-3|NA|NA|TRBV28
TGTGCCAGCAGTTGGCGAGGGAAGGGCACAGATACGCAGTATTTT
CASSWRGKGTDTQYF
>TRBJ2-1|NA|NA|TRBV5-1
TGCGCCAGCAGCTTGGGTGGGGCTTCGGACAATGAGCAGTTCTTC
CASSLGGASDNEQFF
>TRBJ2-1|TRBD2|NA|TRBV9
TGTGCCAGCAGCGTAGGTAGCGGGAGGGCCTACAATGAGCAGTTCTTC
CASSVGSGRAYNEQFF
>TRBJ2-4|TRBD2|NA|TRBV5-4
TGTGCCAGCAGCCCCTCGGGACTAGGGACGGTAGCCAAAAACATTCAGTACTTC
CASSPSGLGTVAKNIQYF
>TRBJ1-2|NA|NA|TRBV2
TGTGCCAGCATCCTGGGGGGGACCCTCACTAACTATGGCTACACCTTC
CASILGGTLTNYGYTF
>TRBJ2-3|TRBD2|NA|TRBV7-6
TGTGCCAGCAGCTCCTCTAGCGGGAGGAAGGGAAATACGCAGTATTTT
CASSSSSGRKGNTQYF
>TRBJ2-3|TRBD2|NA|TRBV6-5
TGTGCCAGCTGGGGACTAGTCACAGATACGCAGTATTTT
CASWGLVTDTQYF
>TRBJ1-1|NA|once|TRBV7-2
TGTGCCAGCAGTTTGACAGGTGAGAACACTGAAGCTTTCTTT
CASSLTGENTEAFF
>TRBJ1-2|TRBD1|NA|TRBV2
TGTGCCAGCAGAGGGGGCAGCTATGGCTACACCTTC
CASRGGSYGYTF
>TRBJ2-5|TRBD2|NA|TRBV12-3/TRBV12-4
TGTGCCAGCAGTTGGGACTCCCGGGGGGCCCAGTACTTC
CASSWDSRGAQYF
>TRBJ2-7|TRBD1|NA|TRBV29-1
TGCAGCGTGGACGGACAGGGCCTCTACGAGCAGTACTTC
CSVDGQGLYEQYF
>TRBJ2-4|NA|NA|TRBV9
TGTGCCAGCAGCGTAGATGGGGGCAGCAACATTCAGTACTTC
CASSVDGGSNIQYF